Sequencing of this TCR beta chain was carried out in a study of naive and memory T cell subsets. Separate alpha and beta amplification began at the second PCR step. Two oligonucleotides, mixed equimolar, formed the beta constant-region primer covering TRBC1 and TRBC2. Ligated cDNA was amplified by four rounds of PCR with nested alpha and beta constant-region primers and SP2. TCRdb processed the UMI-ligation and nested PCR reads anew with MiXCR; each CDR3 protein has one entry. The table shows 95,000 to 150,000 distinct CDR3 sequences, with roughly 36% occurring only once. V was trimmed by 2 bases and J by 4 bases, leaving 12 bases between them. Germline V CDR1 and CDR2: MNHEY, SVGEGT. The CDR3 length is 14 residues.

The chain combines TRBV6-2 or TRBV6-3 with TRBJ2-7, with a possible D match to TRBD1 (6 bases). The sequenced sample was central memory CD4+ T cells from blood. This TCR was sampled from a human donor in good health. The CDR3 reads CASSYGRGVYEQYF. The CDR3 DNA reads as TGTGCCAGCAGTTACGGCAGGGGTGTGTACGAGCAGTACTTC.